The 2 T cell receptor beta chains in this list originate from one sample, sequenced in a study of T cell repertoires in cytomegalovirus infection. These receptors lack a known antigen. In TCRdb, the reads were re-called with MiXCR into one record per CDR3 protein. The data show some 940,000 distinct CDR3 sequences, 30% to 40% seen once. The sequenced sample was cultured CD8+ T cells from PBMCs, obtained from culture after CMV antigen stimulation. Source of these receptors: a human donor in good health (CMV status not recorded). Some clones in this sample may be carry-over from other donors' samples.

This clonotype was counted many times. V and J are TRBV7-6 and TRBJ2-2; D is possibly TRBD1 or TRBD2 (7 bases each). Trimming left V 6 bases short and J 4 bases short, with 18 bases between. CDR3 size: 16 residues. CDR1 SGHVS and CDR2 FNYEAQ come from the germline V gene. The CDR3 DNA sequence: TGTGCCAGCAGGGAGGGGAGGGGGCGTTTCACCGGGGAGCTGTTTTTT. It is translated as CASREGRGRFTGELFF. Using reference TRBV7-6 and TRBJ2-2 for the parts outside the CDR3, the full variable domain is GAGVSQSPRYKVTKRGQDVALRCDPISGHVSLYWYRQALGQGPEFLTYFNYEAQQDKSGLPNDRFSAERPEGSISTLTIQRTEQRDSAMYRCASREGRGRFTGELFFGEGSRLTVL.

This chain uses TRBV6-5 with TRBJ1-1, with 11 bases fitting TRBD1. The germline V gene has CDR1 MNHEY and CDR2 SVGAGI. This CDR3 is 15 amino acids long. V was pared by 6 bases and J by 5 bases, with 8 bases of the junction left unmatched. CDR3 nucleotide sequence: TGTGCCAGCAGAGCAGGACAGGGGGCGGAAACTGAAGCTTTCTTT. This sequence encodes CASRAGQGAETEAFF.